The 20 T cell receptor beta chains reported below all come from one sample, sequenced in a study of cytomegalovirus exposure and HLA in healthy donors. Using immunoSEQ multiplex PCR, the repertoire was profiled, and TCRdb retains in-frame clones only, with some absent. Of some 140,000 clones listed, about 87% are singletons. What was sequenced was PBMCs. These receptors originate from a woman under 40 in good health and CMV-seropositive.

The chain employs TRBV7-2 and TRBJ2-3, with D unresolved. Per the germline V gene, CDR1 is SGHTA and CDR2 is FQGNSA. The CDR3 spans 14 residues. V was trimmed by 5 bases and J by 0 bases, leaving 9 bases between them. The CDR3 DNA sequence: TGTGCCAGCAGCCCTGGGCTTAGCACAGATACGCAGTATTTT. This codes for CASSPGLSTDTQYF.

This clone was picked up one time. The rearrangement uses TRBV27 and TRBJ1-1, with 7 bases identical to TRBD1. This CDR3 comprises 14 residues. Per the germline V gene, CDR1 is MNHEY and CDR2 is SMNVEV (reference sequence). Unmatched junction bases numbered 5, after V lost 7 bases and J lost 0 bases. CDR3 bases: TGTGCCAGCATGCCGGGACAGTTGAACACTGAAGCTTTCTTT. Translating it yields CASMPGQLNTEAFF.

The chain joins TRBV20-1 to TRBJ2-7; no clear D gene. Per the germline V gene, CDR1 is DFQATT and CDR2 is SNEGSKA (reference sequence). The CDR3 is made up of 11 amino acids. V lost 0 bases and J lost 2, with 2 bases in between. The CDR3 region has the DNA TGCAGTGCTAGAGACGCCTACGAGCAGTACTTC. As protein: CSARDAYEQYF.

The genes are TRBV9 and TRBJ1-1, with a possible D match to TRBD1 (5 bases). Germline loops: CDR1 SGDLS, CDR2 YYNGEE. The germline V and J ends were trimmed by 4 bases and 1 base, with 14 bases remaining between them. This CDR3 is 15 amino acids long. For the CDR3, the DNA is TGTGCCAGCAGCCCGGAGGGGATGGGGAACACTGAAGCTTTCTTT. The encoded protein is CASSPEGMGNTEAFF.

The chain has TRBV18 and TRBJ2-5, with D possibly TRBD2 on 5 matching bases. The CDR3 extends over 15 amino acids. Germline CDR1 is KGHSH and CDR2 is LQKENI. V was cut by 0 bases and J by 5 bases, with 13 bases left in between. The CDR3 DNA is TGTGCCAGCTCACCACCCGGGATGCGTAGGGAGACCCAGTACTTC. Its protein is CASSPPGMRRETQYF.

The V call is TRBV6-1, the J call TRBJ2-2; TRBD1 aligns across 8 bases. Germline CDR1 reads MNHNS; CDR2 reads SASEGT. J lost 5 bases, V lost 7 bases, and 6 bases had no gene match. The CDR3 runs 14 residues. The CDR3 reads CASNPTGVTGELFF. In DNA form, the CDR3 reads TGTGCCAGCAACCCGACAGGGGTAACCGGGGAGCTGTTTTTT.

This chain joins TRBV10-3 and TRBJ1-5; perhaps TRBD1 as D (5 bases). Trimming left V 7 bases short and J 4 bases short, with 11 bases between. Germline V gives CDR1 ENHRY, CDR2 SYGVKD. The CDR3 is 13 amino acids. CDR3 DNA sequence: TGTGCCATCACGGGGGGGTTGAATCAGCCCCAGCATTTT. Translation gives CAITGGLNQPQHF.

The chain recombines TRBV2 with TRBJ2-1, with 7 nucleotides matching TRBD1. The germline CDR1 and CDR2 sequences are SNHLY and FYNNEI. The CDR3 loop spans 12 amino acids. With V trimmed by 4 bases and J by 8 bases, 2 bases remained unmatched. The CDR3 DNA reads TGTGCCAGCAGTGGACAGGGATATGAGCAGTTCTTC. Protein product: CASSGQGYEQFF.

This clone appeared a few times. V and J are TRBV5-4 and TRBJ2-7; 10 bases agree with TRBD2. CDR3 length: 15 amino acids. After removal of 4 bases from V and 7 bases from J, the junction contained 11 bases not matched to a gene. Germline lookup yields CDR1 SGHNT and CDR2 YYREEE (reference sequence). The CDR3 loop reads CASSRTSGAEAEQYF. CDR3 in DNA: TGTGCCAGCAGCCGAACTAGCGGGGCGGAGGCGGAGCAGTACTTC.

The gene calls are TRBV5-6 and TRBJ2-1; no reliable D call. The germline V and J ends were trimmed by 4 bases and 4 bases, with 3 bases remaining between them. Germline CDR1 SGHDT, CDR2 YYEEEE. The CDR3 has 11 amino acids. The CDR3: CASSLYNEQFF. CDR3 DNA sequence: TGTGCCAGCAGCCTTTACAATGAGCAGTTCTTC. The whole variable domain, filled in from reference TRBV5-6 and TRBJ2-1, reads DAGVTQSPTHLIKTRGQQVTLRCSPKSGHDTVSWYQQALGQGPQFIFQYYEEEERQRGNFPDRFSGHQFPNYSSELNVNALLLGDSALYLCASSLYNEQFFGPGTRLTVL.

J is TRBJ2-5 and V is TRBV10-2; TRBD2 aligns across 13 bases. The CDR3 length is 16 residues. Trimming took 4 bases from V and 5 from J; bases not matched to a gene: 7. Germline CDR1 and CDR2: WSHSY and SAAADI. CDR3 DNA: TGCGCCAGCAGTGGATGGACTAGCGGGAGACCCGAGACCCAGTACTTC. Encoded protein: CASSGWTSGRPETQYF.

The CDR3 sequence is CASRPQQGRVDQPQHF. The CDR3 region has the DNA TGTGCCAGCAGGCCACAACAGGGGAGAGTGGATCAGCCCCAGCATTTT. The rearrangement links TRBV28 to TRBJ1-5; 7 nucleotides agree with TRBD1. V lost 6 bases to trimming and J lost 5 bases; unmatched junction nucleotides: 13. Germline-derived CDR1 and CDR2 are MDHEN and SYDVKM. The CDR3 contains 16 residues. The full variable domain, in which reference TRBV28 and TRBJ1-5 provide the parts outside the CDR3, is DVKVTQSSRYLVKRTGEKVFLECVQDMDHENMFWYRQDPGLGLRLIYFSYDVKMKEKGDIPEGYSVSREKKERFSLILESASTNQTSMYLCASRPQQGRVDQPQHFGDGTRLSIL.

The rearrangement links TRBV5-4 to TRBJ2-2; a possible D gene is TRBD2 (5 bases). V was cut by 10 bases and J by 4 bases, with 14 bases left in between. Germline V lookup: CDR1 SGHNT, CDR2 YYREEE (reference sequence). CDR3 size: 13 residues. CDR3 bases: TGTGCCTCGAGGGCCACGGGCACCGGGGAGCTGTTTTTT. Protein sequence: CASRATGTGELFF. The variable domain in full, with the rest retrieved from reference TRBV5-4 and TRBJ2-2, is ETGVTQSPTHLIKTRGQQVTLRCSSQSGHNTVSWYQQALGQGPQFIFQYYREEENGRGNFPPRFSGLQFPNYSSELNVNALELDDSALYLCASRATGTGELFFGEGSRLTVL.

The CDR3 DNA is TGTGCCAGCAGACCCAGACCGGGACTAGTTTTGGAGACCCAGTACTTC. Translation: CASRPRPGLVLETQYF. V gene TRBV27 combines with J gene TRBJ2-5, with 8 bases fitting TRBD2. The J segment lost 5 bases and the V segment lost 6 bases, leaving 14 bases of the junction unmatched. This CDR3 is built from 16 residues. The germline V gene encodes CDR1 MNHEY and CDR2 SMNVEV (reference sequence).

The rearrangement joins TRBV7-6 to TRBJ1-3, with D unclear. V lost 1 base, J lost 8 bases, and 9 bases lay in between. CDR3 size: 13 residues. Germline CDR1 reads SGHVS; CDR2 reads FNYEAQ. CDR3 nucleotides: TGTGCCAGCAGCTTAGGGTTGCGGGACACCATATATTTT. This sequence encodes CASSLGLRDTIYF. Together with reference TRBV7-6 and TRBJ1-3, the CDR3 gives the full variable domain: GAGVSQSPRYKVTKRGQDVALRCDPISGHVSLYWYRQALGQGPEFLTYFNYEAQQDKSGLPNDRFSAERPEGSISTLTIQRTEQRDSAMYRCASSLGLRDTIYFGEGSWLTVV.

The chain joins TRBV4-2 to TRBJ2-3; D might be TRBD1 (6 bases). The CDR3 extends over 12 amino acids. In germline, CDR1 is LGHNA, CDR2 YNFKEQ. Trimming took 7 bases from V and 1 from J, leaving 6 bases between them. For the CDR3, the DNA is TGTGCCAGCAAGGGGGGCACAGATACGCAGTATTTT. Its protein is CASKGGTDTQYF.

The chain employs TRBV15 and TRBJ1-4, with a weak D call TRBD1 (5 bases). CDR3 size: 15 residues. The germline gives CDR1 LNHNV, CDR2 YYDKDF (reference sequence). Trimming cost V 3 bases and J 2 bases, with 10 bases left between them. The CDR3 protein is CATSRGGATNEKLFF. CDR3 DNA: TGTGCCACCAGCAGGGGAGGGGCGACTAATGAAAAACTGTTTTTT.

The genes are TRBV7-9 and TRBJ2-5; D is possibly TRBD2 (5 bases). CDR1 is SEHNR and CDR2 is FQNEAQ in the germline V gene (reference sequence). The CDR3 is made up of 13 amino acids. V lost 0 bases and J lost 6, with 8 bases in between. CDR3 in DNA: TGTGCCAGCAGCTTAGCCGGGGTGCAGACCCAGTACTTC. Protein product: CASSLAGVQTQYF.

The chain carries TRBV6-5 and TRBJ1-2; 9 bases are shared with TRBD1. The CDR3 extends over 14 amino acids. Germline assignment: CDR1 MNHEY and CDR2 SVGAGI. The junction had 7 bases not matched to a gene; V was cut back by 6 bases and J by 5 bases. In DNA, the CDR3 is TGTGCCAGCAGCCCGACAGGGGGTCGGTATGGCTACACCTTC. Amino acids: CASSPTGGRYGYTF.

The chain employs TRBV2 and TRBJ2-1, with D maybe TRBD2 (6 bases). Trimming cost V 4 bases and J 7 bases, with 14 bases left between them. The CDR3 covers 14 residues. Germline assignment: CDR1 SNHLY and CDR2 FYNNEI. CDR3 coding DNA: TGTGCCAGCAGTGTTACTAGCTTGGGTAATGAGCAGTTCTTC. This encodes CASSVTSLGNEQFF. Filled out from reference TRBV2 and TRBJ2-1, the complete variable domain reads EPEVTQTPSHQVTQMGQEVILRCVPISNHLYFYWYRQILGQKVEFLVSFYNNEISEKSEIFDDQFSVERPDGSNFTLKIRSTKLEDSAMYFCASSVTSLGNEQFFGPGTRLTVL.